The 6 T cell receptor beta chains below all came from one sample that was sequenced in a study of blood T cell repertoires in COVID-19. Only in-frame clones appear in the TCRdb table, and some are missing; sequencing was by immunoSEQ multiplex PCR. The sample lists 220,000 or so clones, roughly nine tenths occurring once. Specimen: PBMCs or T cells enriched from blood (not recorded which). These receptors were collected from a woman between 18 and 30 years old in a cohort exposed to, infected with or recovered from COVID-19 (not recorded which).

The chain carries TRBV2 and TRBJ2-1; 10 bases align to TRBD2. V was pared by 4 bases and J by 9 bases, with 12 bases of the junction left unmatched. Germline loops: CDR1 SNHLY, CDR2 FYNNEI. This CDR3 has 16 amino acids. The CDR3 DNA reads as TGTGCCAGCAGTGTGGTGGTGCTAGCGGGAGATCGTGAGCAGTTCTTC. This codes for CASSVVVLAGDREQFF.

The chain joins TRBV7-8 to TRBJ2-7; a possible D gene is TRBD1 (5 bases). The CDR3 is 12 amino acids. In germline, CDR1 is SGHVS, CDR2 FQNEAQ. Trimming took 6 bases from V and 5 from J, leaving 11 bases between them. The CDR3 region is CASSTAGNEQYF. The CDR3 coding sequence is TGTGCCAGCAGTACCGCAGGGAACGAGCAGTACTTC.

The genes are TRBV2 and TRBJ2-5, with 12 bases matching TRBD2. The V gene's germline CDR1 is SNHLY and CDR2 FYNNEI. The CDR3 spans 14 residues. The junction had 2 bases not matched to a gene; V was cut back by 4 bases and J by 5 bases. This CDR3 is CASSGLAGGETQYF. CDR3 coding DNA: TGTGCCAGCAGTGGCCTAGCGGGAGGGGAGACCCAGTACTTC.

The chain carries TRBV27 and TRBJ1-1, with D perhaps TRBD1 (5 bases). The CDR3 consists of 13 residues. Germline V gene lookup returns CDR1 MNHEY and CDR2 SMNVEV (reference sequence). Trimming stripped 3 bases from V and 12 bases from J, with 17 bases between. The CDR3 sequence: CASSLARDGGSFF. DNA for the CDR3: TGTGCCAGCAGTTTGGCCCGGGACGGGGGGTCTTTCTTT.

This clone was counted once. The J gene is TRBJ2-1, the V gene TRBV5-6; 7 nucleotides match TRBD1. After removal of 4 bases from V and 0 bases from J, the junction contained 4 bases not matched to a gene. From germline, CDR1 is SGHDT and CDR2 YYEEEE. The CDR3 is 15 amino acids. CDR3 amino acids: CASSLTGSSYNEQFF. The CDR3 DNA reads as TGTGCCAGCAGCCTGACAGGGAGCTCCTACAATGAGCAGTTCTTC.

The V call is TRBV4-2, the J call TRBJ1-4, with D possibly matching TRBD1 (6 bases). The ends were cut back, 4 bases at V and 0 bases at J, with 12 bases in the middle. The CDR3 length is 16 residues. Germline values: CDR1 LGHNA, CDR2 YNFKEQ. The CDR3 nucleotides read TGTGCCAGCAGCCTTCGACAGGATGCAACTAATGAAAAACTGTTTTTT. Translated: CASSLRQDATNEKLFF.